This T cell receptor (beta chain) comes out of a study of blood T cell repertoires in COVID-19. Study-level information: Samples of COVID-19 (acute and convalescent) were obtained from the United States, Italy and Spain. Sources were T cells, B-cell-depleted T cells, or PBMCs; the material itself was cDNA or gDNA.

Original processing methods: Reference gene primer amplification gave estimated nucleated cell counts. Only in-frame clones appear in the TCRdb table, and some are missing; sequencing was by immunoSEQ multiplex PCR. V, J and clone size reflect that table, while D and trimming were determined from the DNA. The repertoire has some 170,000 clones, around four fifths of them found once; the top ten carry roughly a fifth. This CDR3 contains 15 residues. Trimming removed 0 bases from V and 2 bases from J; junction bases left unmatched: 4. The germline V gene encodes CDR1 SGHNT and CDR2 YYREEE (reference sequence).

Material: peripheral blood. This clonotype was obtained from a woman over 75 with acute or convalescent COVID-19. V and J are TRBV5-4 and TRBJ2-7, with 8 bases fitting TRBD2. The CDR3 DNA sequence: TGTGCCAGCAGCTTGGTGGCGGGGGGTACCTACGAGCAGTACTTC. Protein sequence: CASSLVAGGTYEQYF.